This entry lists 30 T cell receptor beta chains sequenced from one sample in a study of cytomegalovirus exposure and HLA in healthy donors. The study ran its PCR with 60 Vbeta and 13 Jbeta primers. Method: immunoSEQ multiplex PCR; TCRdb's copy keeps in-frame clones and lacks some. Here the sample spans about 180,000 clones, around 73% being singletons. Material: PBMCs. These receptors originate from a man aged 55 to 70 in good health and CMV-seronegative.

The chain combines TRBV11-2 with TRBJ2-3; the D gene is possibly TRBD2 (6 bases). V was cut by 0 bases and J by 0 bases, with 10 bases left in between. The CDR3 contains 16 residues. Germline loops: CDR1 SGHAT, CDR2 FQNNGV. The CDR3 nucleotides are TGTGCCAGCAGCTTAGACAGGGCGGGAAGCACAGATACGCAGTATTTT. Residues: CASSLDRAGSTDTQYF. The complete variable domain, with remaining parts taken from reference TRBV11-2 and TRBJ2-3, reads EAGVAQSPRYKIIEKRQSVAFWCNPISGHATLYWYQQILGQGPKLLIQFQNNGVVDDSQLPKDRFSAERLKGVDSTLKIQPAKLEDSAVYLCASSLDRAGSTDTQYFGPGTRLTVL.

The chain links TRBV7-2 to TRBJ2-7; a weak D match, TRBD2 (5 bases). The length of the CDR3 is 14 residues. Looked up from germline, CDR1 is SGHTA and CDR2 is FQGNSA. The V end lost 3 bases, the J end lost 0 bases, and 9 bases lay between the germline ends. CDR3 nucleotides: TGTGCCAGCAGCTTGGAGCGGCTCTCCTACGAGCAGTACTTC. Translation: CASSLERLSYEQYF.

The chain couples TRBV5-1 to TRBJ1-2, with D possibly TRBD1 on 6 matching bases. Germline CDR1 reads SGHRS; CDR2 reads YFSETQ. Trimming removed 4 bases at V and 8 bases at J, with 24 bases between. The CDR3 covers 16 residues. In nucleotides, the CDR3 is TGCGCCAGCAGCCCGATGACGAAAGGGGGTAGGGCGGGCTACACCTTC. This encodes CASSPMTKGGRAGYTF.

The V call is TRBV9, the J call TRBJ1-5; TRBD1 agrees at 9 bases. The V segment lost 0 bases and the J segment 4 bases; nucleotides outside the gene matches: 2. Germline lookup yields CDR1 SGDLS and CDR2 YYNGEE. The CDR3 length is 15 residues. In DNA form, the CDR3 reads TGTGCCAGCAGCGTAGATGGGACAGGGAATCAGCCCCAGCATTTT. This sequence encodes CASSVDGTGNQPQHF.

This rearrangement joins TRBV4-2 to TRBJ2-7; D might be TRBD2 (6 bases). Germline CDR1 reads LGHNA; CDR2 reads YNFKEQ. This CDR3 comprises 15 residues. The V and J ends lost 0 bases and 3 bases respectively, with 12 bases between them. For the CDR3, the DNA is TGTGCCAGCAGCCAAGACGGGGGAGAAGGCTACGAGCAGTACTTC. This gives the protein CASSQDGGEGYEQYF.

This chain's CDR3 is CATSRDRAGLNTEAFF. The CDR3 DNA follows: TGTGCCACCAGCAGAGATCGTGCAGGGTTGAACACTGAAGCTTTCTTT. This sequence joins TRBV15 and TRBJ1-1, with a possible D match to TRBD1 (5 bases). The CDR3 covers 16 residues. Looked up from germline, CDR1 is LNHNV and CDR2 is YYDKDF (reference sequence). Trimming took 0 bases from V and 0 from J, leaving 11 bases between them. Filled out from reference TRBV15 and TRBJ1-1, the complete variable domain reads DAMVIQNPRYQVTQFGKPVTLSCSQTLNHNVMYWYQQKSSQAPKLLFHYYDKDFNNEADTPDNFQSRRPNTSFCFLDIRSPGLGDTAMYLCATSRDRAGLNTEAFFGQGTRLTVV.

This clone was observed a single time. This CDR3 is CASSLGARWNEQYF. CDR3 bases: TGTGCCAGCAGTTTAGGGGCCCGATGGAACGAGCAGTACTTC. The V call is TRBV27, the J call TRBJ2-5; TRBD1 is a possible D gene (5 bases). The J call is uncertain, as TRBJ2-7 better fits the DNA end. Germline CDR1 and CDR2: MNHEY and SMNVEV (reference sequence). This CDR3 has 14 amino acids.

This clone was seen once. CDR3 amino acids: CASSLGTSGGQGETQYF. The CDR3 nucleotides read TGCGCCAGCAGCTTGGGGACTAGCGGGGGGCAAGGAGAGACCCAGTACTTC. The chain carries TRBV5-1 and TRBJ2-5; 14 bases line up with TRBD2. Trimming removed 0 bases from V and 4 bases from J; junction bases left unmatched: 5. The CDR3 has 17 amino acids. The germline CDR1 and CDR2 sequences are SGHRS and YFSETQ.

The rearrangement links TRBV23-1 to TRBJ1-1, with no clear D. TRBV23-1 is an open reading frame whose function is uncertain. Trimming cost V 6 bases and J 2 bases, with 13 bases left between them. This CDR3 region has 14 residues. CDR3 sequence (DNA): TGCGCCAGCAGCCAGTCCCGGGGTAACACTGAAGCTTTCTTT. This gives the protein CASSQSRGNTEAFF.

This chain's CDR3 is CASRGTGGAGHQPQHF. The CDR3 coding sequence is TGTGCCAGCAGGGGGACAGGGGGCGCGGGGCATCAGCCCCAGCATTTT. The chain carries TRBV6-6 and TRBJ1-5, with 12 positions matching TRBD1. V shed 6 bases, J shed 5 bases, and the junction held 8 bases outside the gene matches. The CDR3 runs to 16 residues. CDR1 and CDR2 from the germline V gene are MNHNY and SVGAGI (reference sequence).

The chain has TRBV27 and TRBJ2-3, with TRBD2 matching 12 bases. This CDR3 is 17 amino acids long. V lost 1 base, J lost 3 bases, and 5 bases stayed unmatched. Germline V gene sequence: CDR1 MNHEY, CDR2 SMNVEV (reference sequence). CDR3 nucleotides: TGTGCCAGCAGTTTATTCGCTAGCGGGGGGGCAACAGATACGCAGTATTTT. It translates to CASSLFASGGATDTQYF.

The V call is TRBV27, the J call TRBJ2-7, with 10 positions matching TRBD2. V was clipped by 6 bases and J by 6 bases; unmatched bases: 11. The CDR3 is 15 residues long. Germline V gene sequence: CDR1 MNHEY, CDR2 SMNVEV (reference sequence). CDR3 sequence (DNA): TGTGCCAGCAGGGCTAGCGGGAGCACCATACCCGAGCAGTACTTC. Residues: CASRASGSTIPEQYF.

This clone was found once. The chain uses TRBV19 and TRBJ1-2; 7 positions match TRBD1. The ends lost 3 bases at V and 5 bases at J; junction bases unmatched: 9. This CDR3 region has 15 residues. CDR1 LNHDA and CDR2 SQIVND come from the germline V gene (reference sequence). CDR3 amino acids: CASSIPGQQPYGYTF. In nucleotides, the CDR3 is TGTGCCAGTAGTATTCCGGGACAGCAACCTTATGGCTACACCTTC. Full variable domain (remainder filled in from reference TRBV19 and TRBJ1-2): DGGITQSPKYLFRKEGQNVTLSCEQNLNHDAMYWYRQDPGQGLRLIYYSQIVNDFQKGDIAEGYSVSREKKESFPLTVTSAQKNPTAFYLCASSIPGQQPYGYTFGSGTRLTVV.

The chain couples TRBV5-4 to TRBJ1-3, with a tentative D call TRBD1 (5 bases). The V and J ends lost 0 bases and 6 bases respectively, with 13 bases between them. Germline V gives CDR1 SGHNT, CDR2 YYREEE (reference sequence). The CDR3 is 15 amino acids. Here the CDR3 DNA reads TGTGCCAGCAGCTTGGGAGGCGGGGGAAAAAACACCATATATTTT. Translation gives CASSLGGGGKNTIYF.

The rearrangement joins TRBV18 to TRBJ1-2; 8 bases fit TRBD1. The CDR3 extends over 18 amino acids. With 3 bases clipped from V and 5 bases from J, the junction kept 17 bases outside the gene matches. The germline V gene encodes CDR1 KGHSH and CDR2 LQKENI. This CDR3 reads CASSPEQGATQIGYGYTF. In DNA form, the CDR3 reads TGTGCCAGCTCACCCGAGCAGGGGGCGACCCAGATTGGGTATGGCTACACCTTC.

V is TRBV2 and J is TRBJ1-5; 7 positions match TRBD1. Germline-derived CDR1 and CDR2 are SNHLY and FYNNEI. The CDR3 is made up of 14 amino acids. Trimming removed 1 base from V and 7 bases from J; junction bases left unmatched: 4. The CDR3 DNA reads TGTGCCAGCAGTGAAGACAGGGGTAGGCAGCCCCAGCATTTT. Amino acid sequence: CASSEDRGRQPQHF.

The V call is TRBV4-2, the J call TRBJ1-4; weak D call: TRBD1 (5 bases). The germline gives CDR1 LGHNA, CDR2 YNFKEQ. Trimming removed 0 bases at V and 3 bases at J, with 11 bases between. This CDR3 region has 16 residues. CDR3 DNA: TGTGCCAGCAGCCAAGATAGCAGGGCGGCTAATGAAAAACTGTTTTTT. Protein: CASSQDSRAANEKLFF.

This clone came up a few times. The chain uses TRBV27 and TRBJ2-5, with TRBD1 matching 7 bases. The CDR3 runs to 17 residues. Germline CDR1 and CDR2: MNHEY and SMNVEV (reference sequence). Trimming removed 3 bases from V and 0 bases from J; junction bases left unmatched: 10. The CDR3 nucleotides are TGTGCCAGCAGTTTCTCGACAGGGAATGCCTACCAAGAGACCCAGTACTTC. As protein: CASSFSTGNAYQETQYF.

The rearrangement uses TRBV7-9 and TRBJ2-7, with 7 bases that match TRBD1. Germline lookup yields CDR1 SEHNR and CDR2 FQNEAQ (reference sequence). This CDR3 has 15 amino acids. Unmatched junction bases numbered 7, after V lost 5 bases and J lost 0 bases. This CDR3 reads CASSPDRDVSYEQYF. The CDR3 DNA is TGTGCCAGCAGCCCAGACAGGGACGTCTCCTACGAGCAGTACTTC.

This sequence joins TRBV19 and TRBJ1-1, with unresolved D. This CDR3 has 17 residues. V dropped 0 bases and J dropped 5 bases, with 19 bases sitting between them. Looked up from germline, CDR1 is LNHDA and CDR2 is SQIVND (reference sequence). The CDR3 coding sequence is TGTGCCAGTAGTATAGATCGCACCGCCGCGGTTGTGACTGAAGCTTTCTTT. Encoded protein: CASSIDRTAAVVTEAFF.

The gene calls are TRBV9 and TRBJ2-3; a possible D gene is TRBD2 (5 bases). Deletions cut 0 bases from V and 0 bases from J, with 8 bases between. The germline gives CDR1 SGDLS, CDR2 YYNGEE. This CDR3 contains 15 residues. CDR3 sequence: CASSVGRGSTDTQYF. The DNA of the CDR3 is TGTGCCAGCAGCGTAGGCCGCGGGAGCACAGATACGCAGTATTTT.

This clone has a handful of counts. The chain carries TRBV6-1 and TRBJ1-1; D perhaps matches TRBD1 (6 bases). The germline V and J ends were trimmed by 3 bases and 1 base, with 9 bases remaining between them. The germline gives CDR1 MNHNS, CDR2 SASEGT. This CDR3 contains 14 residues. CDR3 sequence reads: CASSDGQTNTEAFF. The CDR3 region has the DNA TGTGCCAGCAGTGACGGACAGACGAACACTGAAGCTTTCTTT.

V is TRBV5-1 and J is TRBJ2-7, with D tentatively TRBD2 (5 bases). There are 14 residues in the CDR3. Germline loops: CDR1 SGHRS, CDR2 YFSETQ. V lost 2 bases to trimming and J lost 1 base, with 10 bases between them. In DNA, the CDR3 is TGCGCCAGCAGCTTTTACGAGGGATCCTACGAGCAGTACTTC. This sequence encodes CASSFYEGSYEQYF.

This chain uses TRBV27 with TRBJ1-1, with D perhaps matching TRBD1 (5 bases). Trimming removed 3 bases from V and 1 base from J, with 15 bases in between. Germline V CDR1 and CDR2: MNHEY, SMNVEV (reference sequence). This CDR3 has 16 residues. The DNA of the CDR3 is TGTGCCAGCAGTTTTGGGGGGAGTAACAGGAACACTGAAGCTTTCTTT. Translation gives CASSFGGSNRNTEAFF.

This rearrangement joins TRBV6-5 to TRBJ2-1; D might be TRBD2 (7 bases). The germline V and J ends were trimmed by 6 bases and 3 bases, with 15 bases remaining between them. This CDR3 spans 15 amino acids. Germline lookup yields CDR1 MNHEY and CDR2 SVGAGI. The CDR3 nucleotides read TGTGCCAGCAGGGACACGGGGGGCATCTACAATGAGCAGTTCTTC. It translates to CASRDTGGIYNEQFF.

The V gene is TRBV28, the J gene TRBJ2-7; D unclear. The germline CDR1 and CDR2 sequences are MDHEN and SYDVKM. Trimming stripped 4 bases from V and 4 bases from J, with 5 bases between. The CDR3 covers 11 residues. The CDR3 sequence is CASSYEYEQYF. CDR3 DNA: TGTGCCAGCAGTTATGAGTACGAGCAGTACTTC.

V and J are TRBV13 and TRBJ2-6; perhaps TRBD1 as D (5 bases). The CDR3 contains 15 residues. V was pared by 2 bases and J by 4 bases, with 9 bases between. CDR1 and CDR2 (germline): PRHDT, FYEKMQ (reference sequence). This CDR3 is CASSLIGAGANVLTF. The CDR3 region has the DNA TGTGCCAGCAGCTTAATAGGGGCCGGGGCCAACGTCCTGACTTTC.

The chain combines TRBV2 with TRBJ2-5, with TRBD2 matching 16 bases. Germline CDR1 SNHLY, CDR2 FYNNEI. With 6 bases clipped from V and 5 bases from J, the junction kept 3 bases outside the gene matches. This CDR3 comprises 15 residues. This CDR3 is CASRGLAGGQETQYF. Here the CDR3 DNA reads TGTGCCAGCAGGGGACTAGCGGGGGGGCAGGAGACCCAGTACTTC.

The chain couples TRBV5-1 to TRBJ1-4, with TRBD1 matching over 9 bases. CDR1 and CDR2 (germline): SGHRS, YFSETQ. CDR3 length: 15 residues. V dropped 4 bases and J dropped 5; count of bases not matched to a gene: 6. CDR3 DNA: TGCGCCAGCAGCGCGTACAGGGGGCCGAATGAAAAACTGTTTTTT. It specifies CASSAYRGPNEKLFF.

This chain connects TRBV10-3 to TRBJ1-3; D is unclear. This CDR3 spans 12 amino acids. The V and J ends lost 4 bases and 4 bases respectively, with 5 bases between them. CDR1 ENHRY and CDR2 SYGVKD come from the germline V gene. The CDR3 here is CAISVAGNTIYF. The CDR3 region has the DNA TGTGCCATCAGTGTGGCCGGAAACACCATATATTTT.